This T cell receptor (beta chain) is drawn from a study of beta chain features in type 1 diabetes. Study in general: The patients were much like the healthy donors in age, gender and cell yields. Whole-study results and caveats: Moderate yet significant TCRB CDR3 shortening was seen in Type 1 diabetes patients in all four CD4+ subsets.

This clone was counted a few times. Its antigen is not known. Germline V lookup: CDR1 MGHDK, CDR2 SYGVNS. The CDR3 runs to 11 residues. Between the trimmed V and J ends, which lost 2 bases and 8 bases, there was a span of 6 bases. Using CD45RO/CCR7/CD25/CD127/CD95/CD27, CD4+ naive, central memory, regulatory and stem cell-like memory cells were sorted. Sorted populations all exceeded 95% purity. The sequenced template was cDNA made from the entire isolated RNA. Sequencing of naive, central memory and regulatory T cell samples gave an average of about 3.57 million reads. Using immunoSEQ multiplex PCR, the repertoire was profiled, and TCRdb retains in-frame clones only, with some absent. This table has about 640,000 clones, around 11% appearing once.

This rearrangement joins TRBV25-1 to TRBJ1-2; D is unresolved. The sequenced sample consisted of naive CD4+ T cells from blood. This clonotype originated in a man aged 25-45 years with type 1 diabetes. CDR3: CASSEGRGYTF. As DNA, the CDR3 is TGTGCCAGCAGTGAAGGAAGGGGCTACACCTTC.